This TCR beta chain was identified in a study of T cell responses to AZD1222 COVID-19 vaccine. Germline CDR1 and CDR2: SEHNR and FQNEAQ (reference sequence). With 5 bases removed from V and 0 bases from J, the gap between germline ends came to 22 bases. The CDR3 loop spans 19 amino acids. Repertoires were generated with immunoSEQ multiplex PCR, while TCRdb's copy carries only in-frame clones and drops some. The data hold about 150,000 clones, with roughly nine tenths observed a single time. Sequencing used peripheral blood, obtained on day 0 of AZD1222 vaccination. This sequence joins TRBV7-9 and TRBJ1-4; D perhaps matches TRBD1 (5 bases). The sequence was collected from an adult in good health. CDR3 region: CASSDLGRGGRPTNEKLFF. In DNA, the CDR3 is TGTGCCAGCAGCGATTTAGGGAGGGGCGGCCGCCCAACTAATGAAAAACTGTTTTTT.